These 9 T cell receptor beta chains came from one sample sequenced in a study of control samples from healthy donors and cancer patients. TCRdb keeps only in-frame clones here, not all; method: immunoSEQ multiplex PCR. Of 150,000 to 160,000 clones listed, approximately 96% are singletons. Sequencing was performed on blood. These receptors all stem from a man aged 40-55 years in good health.

The J gene is TRBJ2-1, the V gene TRBV7-8; TRBD2 matches at 11 bases. V shed 5 bases, J shed 5 bases, and the junction held 5 bases outside the gene matches. The CDR3 runs 15 residues. CDR1 and CDR2 (germline): SGHVS, FQNEAQ. The CDR3 sequence is CASSKLAGANNEQFF. For the CDR3, the DNA is TGTGCCAGCAGCAAACTAGCGGGGGCGAACAATGAGCAGTTCTTC.

V is TRBV18 and J is TRBJ1-2; tentative D call: TRBD1 (5 bases). V lost 3 bases and J lost 2, with 19 bases in between. This CDR3 has 17 amino acids. Germline V lookup: CDR1 KGHSH, CDR2 LQKENI. The CDR3 protein is CASSPLGGGYANYGYTF. For the CDR3, the DNA is TGTGCCAGCTCACCCCTCGGGGGAGGATACGCAAACTATGGCTACACCTTC.

The rearrangement joins TRBV5-5 to TRBJ2-2; 7 positions match TRBD1. Germline V gene lookup returns CDR1 SGHKS and CDR2 YYEKEE (reference sequence). This CDR3 is 14 amino acids long. With 4 bases clipped from V and 6 bases from J, the junction kept 6 bases outside the gene matches. CDR3 sequence (DNA): TGTGCCAGCAGCGTGACAGGGCGCCCCGGGGAGCTGTTTTTT. It translates to CASSVTGRPGELFF.

The chain couples TRBV7-2 to TRBJ1-6, with a possible D match to TRBD1 (6 bases). Trimming removed 2 bases at V and 4 bases at J, with 12 bases between. The germline V gene encodes CDR1 SGHTA and CDR2 FQGNSA. The CDR3 totals 16 residues. The CDR3 sequence is CASSLQGRGYNSPLHF. CDR3 coding DNA: TGTGCCAGCAGCTTACAGGGGCGAGGGTATAATTCACCCCTCCACTTT. Full variable domain (outside the CDR3, taken from reference TRBV7-2 and TRBJ1-6): GAGVSQSPSNKVTEKGKDVELRCDPISGHTALYWYRQSLGQGLEFLIYFQGNSAPDKSGLPSDRFSAERTGGSVSTLTIQRTQQEDSAVYLCASSLQGRGYNSPLHFGNGTRLTVT.

This clone has more than one count but fewer than ten. The genes are TRBV5-1 and TRBJ1-6; the D gene is possibly TRBD1 (5 bases). CDR1 is SGHRS and CDR2 is YFSETQ in the germline V gene. Trimming removed 0 bases from V and 9 bases from J, with 16 bases in between. The CDR3 is 16 residues long. The CDR3 region has the DNA TGCGCCAGCAGCTTGGACGGCTCCGGGACTTCTTCACCCCTCCACTTT. Amino acid sequence: CASSLDGSGTSSPLHF.

The chain is built from TRBV6-1 and TRBJ1-5, with 9 positions matching TRBD1. The V gene's germline CDR1 is MNHNS and CDR2 SASEGT. V was clipped by 4 bases and J by 2 bases; unmatched bases: 9. This CDR3 comprises 17 residues. CDR3 coding DNA: TGTGCCAGCAGTGTGACAGGGGGAGAGAGGGGCAATCAGCCCCAGCATTTT. It translates to CASSVTGGERGNQPQHF.

The genes are TRBV7-2 and TRBJ2-3, with TRBD2 as a possible D gene (7 bases). The CDR3 runs to 14 residues. The germline V gene has CDR1 SGHTA and CDR2 FQGNSA. V shed 4 bases and J shed 2 bases, with 10 bases lying between them. The CDR3: CASSWGGATDTQYF. The CDR3 region has the DNA TGTGCCAGCAGCTGGGGGGGGGCCACAGATACGCAGTATTTT.

This chain connects TRBV19 to TRBJ1-1, with TRBD1 as a possible D gene (5 bases). The ends were cut back, 5 bases at V and 7 bases at J, with 17 bases in the middle. The CDR3 contains 14 residues. CDR1 LNHDA and CDR2 SQIVND come from the germline V gene (reference sequence). CDR3 sequence reads: CASSGASLAGEAFF. The CDR3 region has the DNA TGTGCCAGTAGTGGGGCCTCCCTTGCGGGTGAAGCTTTCTTT.

The rearrangement joins TRBV7-6 to TRBJ2-7, with 11 nucleotides matching TRBD1. The length of the CDR3 is 15 residues. Germline loops: CDR1 SGHVS, CDR2 FNYEAQ. V trimming: 3 bases; J trimming: 4 bases; junction bases outside the gene matches: 5. CDR3 bases: TGTGCCAGCAGCTTTGGACAGGGGGCAGAGTACGAGCAGTACTTC. The encoded protein is CASSFGQGAEYEQYF.